The 5 T cell receptor beta chains presented below share a single source sample, sequenced in a study of T cell repertoires in aging, cancer and after chemotherapy. Rearranged V-D-J TRB sequences were amplified with a mixed TRB-A/B primer pool. TCRdb called the multiplex PCR reads again in MiXCR, with one record for every CDR3 protein. The sample gives about 2,500 distinct CDR3 sequences, about a quarter of which show up once; roughly 5% is in the top ten. TCR beta rearrangements were amplified from peripheral blood genomic DNA. The sequencing sample was made of blood. The receptors originated from a human donor in good health.

The CDR3: CASSNRGASSYNEQFF. The CDR3 DNA reads TGTGCCAGCTCAAACAGGGGCGCGAGCTCCTACAATGAGCAGTTCTTC. This chain uses TRBV18 with TRBJ2-1, with 7 bases fitting TRBD1. The CDR3 extends over 16 amino acids. Germline loops: CDR1 KGHSH, CDR2 LQKENI. The ends lost 5 bases at V and 0 bases at J; junction bases unmatched: 7.

This clonotype is medium-sized in the sample. The chain has TRBV6-5 and TRBJ2-2; a weak D match, TRBD2 (7 bases). Germline V lookup: CDR1 MNHEY, CDR2 SVGAGI. V dropped 2 bases and J dropped 2 bases, with 15 bases sitting between them. CDR3 size: 17 residues. The CDR3 loop reads CASSYMRGGLNTGELFF. The CDR3, as DNA: TGTGCCAGCAGTTACATGCGCGGGGGCCTCAACACCGGGGAGCTGTTTTTT.

The rearrangement links TRBV2 to TRBJ1-4, with 8 bases that match TRBD1. Germline CDR1 reads SNHLY; CDR2 reads FYNNEI. V shed 6 bases, J shed 4 bases, and the junction held 4 bases outside the gene matches. This CDR3 is built from 14 residues. This CDR3 reads CASRRDRNNEKLFF. The CDR3 nucleotides read TGTGCCAGCAGGAGGGACAGGAATAATGAAAAACTGTTTTTT.

As for this clonotype: A single base separates this from a much larger clone, so it may be a read error. In nucleotides, the CDR3 is TGTGCCAGCAGCCTGAGTCGAGGGCGCAGATATGGCCACACCTTC. Protein product: CASSLSRGRRYGHTF. This chain connects TRBV28 to TRBJ1-2; D unclear. Germline V CDR1 and CDR2: MDHEN, SYDVKM. This CDR3 is built from 15 residues.

This clonotype is medium-sized in the sample. The chain recombines TRBV5-1 with TRBJ1-2, with D possibly being TRBD1 (6 bases). CDR1 and CDR2 from the germline V gene are SGHRS and YFSETQ. Trimming left V 0 bases short and J 3 bases short, with 12 bases between. The CDR3 has 15 amino acids. The CDR3 DNA is TGCGCCAGCAGCTTGGTGGTACAGGGTGACTATGGCTACACCTTC. It encodes CASSLVVQGDYGYTF.